Listed here are 30 T cell receptor beta chains from one sample, sequenced in a study of cytomegalovirus exposure and HLA in healthy donors. Primers included in the PCR were 60 Vbeta and 13 Jbeta primers. Data came from immunoSEQ multiplex PCR; TCRdb stores just in-frame clones and leaves some out. Of roughly 140,000 clones in the sample, approximately 80% are singletons; the top ten hold almost 2.5%. Sequenced: PBMCs. The source is a boy younger than 10 in good health and CMV-seronegative.

DNA of the CDR3: TGTGCCAGCAGCTCCCGCCCCGGGACAGGGGATGGCTACACCTTC. This sequence encodes CASSSRPGTGDGYTF. V is TRBV28 and J is TRBJ1-2; the match to TRBD1 covers 10 bases. CDR1 is MDHEN and CDR2 is SYDVKM in the germline V gene. The CDR3 consists of 15 residues. V was pared by 6 bases and J by 6 bases, with 10 bases of the junction left unmatched.

The chain employs TRBV2 and TRBJ1-3; D uncertain. Looked up from germline, CDR1 is SNHLY and CDR2 is FYNNEI. The CDR3 spans 14 residues. Deletions cut 0 bases from V and 4 bases from J, with 7 bases between. CDR3 DNA: TGTGCCAGCAGTGAAGCGCTTAGAGGAAACACCATATATTTT. Translation gives CASSEALRGNTIYF.

This chain uses TRBV2 with TRBJ1-2; 10 bases map to TRBD1. The CDR3 runs to 14 residues. Germline CDR1 is SNHLY and CDR2 is FYNNEI. V was pared by 5 bases and J by 7 bases, with 7 bases of the junction left unmatched. CDR3 coding DNA: TGTGCCAGCAGTTATGACAGGGGGCCGGGTGGCTACACCTTC. It codes for CASSYDRGPGGYTF. The full variable domain, completed using reference TRBV2 and TRBJ1-2, is EPEVTQTPSHQVTQMGQEVILRCVPISNHLYFYWYRQILGQKVEFLVSFYNNEISEKSEIFDDQFSVERPDGSNFTLKIRSTKLEDSAMYFCASSYDRGPGGYTFGSGTRLTVV.

The gene calls are TRBV28 and TRBJ1-2; TRBD1 agrees at 7 bases. The CDR3 runs 13 residues. V shed 4 bases, J shed 6 bases, and the junction held 5 bases outside the gene matches. Germline V gene data show CDR1 as MDHEN and CDR2 as SYDVKM. The chain's CDR3 is CASSSGTGDGYTF. The CDR3 region has the DNA TGTGCCAGCAGTTCAGGAACAGGGGATGGCTACACCTTC.

V is TRBV7-2 and J is TRBJ1-4; the D gene is possibly TRBD1 (5 bases). Deletions cut 1 base from V and 6 bases from J, with 9 bases between. The CDR3 consists of 14 residues. The germline V gene has CDR1 SGHTA and CDR2 FQGNSA. The DNA of the CDR3 is TGTGCCAGCAGCTTAGGGGGCAGTGATGAAAAACTGTTTTTT. It encodes CASSLGGSDEKLFF.

This chain connects TRBV6-5 to TRBJ1-1, with a tentative D call TRBD1 (5 bases). Looked up from germline, CDR1 is MNHEY and CDR2 is SVGAGI. The V gene lost 5 bases and the J gene lost 1 base, with 8 bases spanning the gap. There are 13 residues in the CDR3. The CDR3 region is CASSHQGNTEAFF. CDR3 sequence (DNA): TGTGCCAGCAGTCATCAGGGGAACACTGAAGCTTTCTTT.

This clone was observed once. This chain connects TRBV29-1 to TRBJ1-1; a possible D gene is TRBD1 (6 bases). Germline assignment: CDR1 SQVTM and CDR2 ANQGSEA. The CDR3 runs to 11 residues. The CDR3 is CGQSGGGEAFF. The CDR3 DNA reads as TGCGGACAGTCCGGCGGTGGTGAAGCTTTCTTT.

In regard to this clone: The sample carries other DNA sequences with the same CDR3. This chain joins TRBV5-4 and TRBJ1-2, with 8 bases identical to TRBD1. CDR1 is SGHNT, CDR2 YYREEE, per germline (reference sequence). The V and J ends lost 3 bases and 2 bases, in that order; junction bases with no gene match: 6. The CDR3 has 15 residues. In nucleotides, the CDR3 is TGTGCCAGCAGCTCTACGGGGACAGGAAACTATGGCTACACCTTC. This gives the protein CASSSTGTGNYGYTF.

The chain has TRBV25-1 and TRBJ2-7; the D is unclear. Germline V gives CDR1 MGHDK, CDR2 SYGVNS. The V end lost 4 bases, the J end lost 3 bases, and 4 bases lay between the germline ends. This CDR3 has 11 residues. The CDR3 spells CASSAIYEQYF. The CDR3 DNA sequence: TGTGCCAGCAGTGCAATCTACGAGCAGTACTTC.

This chain uses TRBV6-5 with TRBJ2-5; TRBD2 matches 7 bases. Near its end, the DNA agrees better with TRBJ2-7, so the J call may be wrong. The CDR3 covers 15 residues. Germline CDR1 is MNHEY and CDR2 is SVGAGI. CDR3 loop: CASSHIAGLAYEQYF. Written as DNA, the CDR3 is TGTGCCAGCAGTCACATAGCGGGTCTTGCCTACGAGCAGTACTTC.

The genes are TRBV25-1 and TRBJ1-2; D uncertain. V dropped 3 bases and J dropped 4 bases, with 12 bases sitting between them. Per germline, CDR1 MGHDK and CDR2 SYGVNS. The CDR3 has 14 residues. The CDR3 DNA follows: TGTGCCAGCAGTGATAGACGGGAAGCCTATGGCTACACCTTC. Its protein product is CASSDRREAYGYTF.

This clone was detected only a few times. CDR3 loop: CASGFRGVRDPYNEQFF. The CDR3 DNA follows: TGTGCTAGTGGTTTCAGGGGGGTCCGGGACCCCTACAATGAGCAGTTCTTC. The rearrangement links TRBV12-5 to TRBJ2-1; maybe TRBD1 (7 bases). The V end lost 3 bases, the J end lost 2 bases, and 17 bases lay between the germline ends. Germline values: CDR1 LGHNT, CDR2 FRNRAP. There are 17 residues in the CDR3.

V usage is TRBV4-1 and J usage is TRBJ2-2; D uncertain. V was cut by 1 base and J by 4 bases, with 13 bases left in between. The CDR3 extends over 16 amino acids. In germline, CDR1 is MGHRA, CDR2 YSYEKL. In DNA, the CDR3 is TGCGCCAGCAGCCAAGGGGCGTGGTCGAGCACCGGGGAGCTGTTTTTT. It codes for CASSQGAWSSTGELFF.

The rearrangement joins TRBV14 to TRBJ1-2, with D possibly TRBD1 on 5 matching bases. V was trimmed by 3 bases and J by 5 bases, leaving 16 bases between them. The CDR3 length is 15 residues. The germline CDR1 and CDR2 sequences are SGHDN and FVKESK. CDR3 sequence (DNA): TGTGCCAGCAGCCACAAAAACCAGGGCGGATATGGCTACACCTTC. Its translation: CASSHKNQGGYGYTF.

This clone was counted between two and nine times. V usage is TRBV7-8 and J usage is TRBJ2-7; the D is unclear. The CDR3 is made up of 13 amino acids. Trimming took 6 bases from V and 2 from J, leaving 11 bases between them. Germline CDR1 and CDR2: SGHVS and FQNEAQ. DNA for the CDR3: TGTGCCAGCAGTCCCGAGTCCGCCTACGAGCAGTACTTC. Its protein is CASSPESAYEQYF.

This clone showed up just once. The chain combines TRBV11-3 with TRBJ1-3, with D maybe TRBD1 (6 bases). Germline V lookup: CDR1 SGHNT, CDR2 YENEEA. CDR3 length: 14 residues. Trimming shortened V by 5 bases and J by 8 bases, and 16 bases separated the two germline ends. CDR3 sequence (DNA): TGTGCCAGCAGCCCAACGGGGACACTACACACCATATATTTT. Translation: CASSPTGTLHTIYF.

The V call is TRBV27, the J call TRBJ1-1; tentative D call: TRBD1 (6 bases). CDR1 is MNHEY, CDR2 SMNVEV, per germline (reference sequence). Deletions cut 5 bases from V and 1 base from J, with 11 bases between. This CDR3 has 14 residues. The CDR3 loop reads CASSLRGGNTEAFF. In DNA form, the CDR3 reads TGTGCCAGCAGTCTAAGGGGGGGGAACACTGAAGCTTTCTTT.

This clone came up a few times. The chain employs TRBV29-1 and TRBJ2-4, with D uncertain. Per the germline V gene, CDR1 is SQVTM and CDR2 is ANQGSEA. Trimming removed 6 bases from V and 3 bases from J, with 9 bases in between. CDR3 length equals 12 residues. In DNA, the CDR3 is TGCAGCGTCCTATCGGTCAAAAACATTCAGTACTTC. Its translation: CSVLSVKNIQYF.

This sequence joins TRBV20-1 and TRBJ2-5; 7 nucleotides align to TRBD2. The CDR3 is made up of 11 amino acids. V gave up 3 bases and J gave up 11 bases; unmatched junction bases: 6. Germline assignment: CDR1 DFQATT and CDR2 SNEGSKA (reference sequence). In DNA, the CDR3 is TGCAGTGCTAGCTCTAGCGGTGAGCAGTACTTC. Protein product: CSASSSGEQYF.

This chain links TRBV5-6 with TRBJ2-7; weak D call: TRBD1 (6 bases). Trimming stripped 5 bases from V and 3 bases from J, with 18 bases between. Germline CDR1 reads SGHDT; CDR2 reads YYEEEE. The CDR3 has 15 residues. CDR3 nucleotides: TGTGCCAGCAGGTTTGGAGACAGGCCGTACTACGAGCAGTACTTC. Amino acid sequence: CASRFGDRPYYEQYF.

The genes are TRBV7-2 and TRBJ2-3, with a tentative D call TRBD2 (6 bases). V was cut by 6 bases and J by 5 bases, with 12 bases left in between. Germline V lookup: CDR1 SGHTA, CDR2 FQGNSA. The CDR3 spans 13 residues. In DNA, the CDR3 is TGTGCCAGCAGGGGACTCCCCGGAGATACGCAGTATTTT. This codes for CASRGLPGDTQYF.

The chain combines TRBV18 with TRBJ1-5; a possible D gene is TRBD1 (5 bases). The germline V gene has CDR1 KGHSH and CDR2 LQKENI. The CDR3 is 14 amino acids. V was trimmed by 2 bases and J by 1 base, leaving 6 bases between them. The CDR3 DNA reads TGTGCCAGCTCACCAGGGGGGAGCAATCAGCCCCAGCATTTT. Its protein is CASSPGGSNQPQHF.

This sequence joins TRBV7-9 and TRBJ2-5; D is undetermined. The CDR3 covers 16 residues. V shed 2 bases and J shed 1 base, with 14 bases lying between them. CDR1 is SEHNR and CDR2 is FQNEAQ in the germline V gene (reference sequence). The CDR3 DNA reads TGTGCCAGCAGCTTATCGGTCAACAGTTTCCAAGAGACCCAGTACTTC. It translates to CASSLSVNSFQETQYF. Looking up the rest from reference TRBV7-9 and TRBJ2-5 gives the full variable domain: DTGVSQNPRHKITKRGQNVTFRCDPISEHNRLYWYRQTLGQGPEFLTYFQNEAQLEKSRLLSDRFSAERPKGSFSTLEIQRTEQGDSAMYLCASSLSVNSFQETQYFGPGTRLLVL.

The rearrangement joins TRBV2 to TRBJ1-5; possibly TRBD1 for D (6 bases). Germline CDR1 SNHLY, CDR2 FYNNEI. Trimming left V 3 bases short and J 4 bases short, with 13 bases between. The CDR3 extends over 15 amino acids. The CDR3 DNA is TGTGCCAGCAGTGAGTCGACAGGTAGGAATCAGCCCCAGCATTTT. Amino acids: CASSESTGRNQPQHF.

This rearrangement joins TRBV5-3 to TRBJ2-3; 10 bases align to TRBD2. TRBV5-3 is annotated as an ORF whose role is uncertain. This CDR3 region has 18 residues. V lost 4 bases to trimming and J lost 3 bases; unmatched junction nucleotides: 14. The CDR3 reads CARSPSGGANFGTDTQYF. The CDR3 region has the DNA TGTGCCAGAAGCCCAAGCGGGGGGGCCAATTTCGGGACAGATACGCAGTATTTT.

The V and J genes are TRBV27 and TRBJ2-5; 7 nucleotides align to TRBD1. Germline trimming cut 5 bases from V and 2 bases from J; bases unmatched to any gene: 8. Germline loops: CDR1 MNHEY, CDR2 SMNVEV (reference sequence). This CDR3 region has 15 residues. CDR3: CASSPHPDRQETQYF. The DNA for the CDR3 is TGTGCCAGCAGTCCCCACCCGGACAGGCAAGAGACCCAGTACTTC.

This sequence joins TRBV18 and TRBJ2-1, with no clear D. Per the germline V gene, CDR1 is KGHSH and CDR2 is LQKENI. V lost 3 bases and J lost 7, with 13 bases in between. The length of the CDR3 is 14 residues. The CDR3 nucleotides read TGTGCCAGCTCACCCCCCCCCGCCGGGAATGAGCAGTTCTTC. Translated, it gives CASSPPPAGNEQFF. Combining the CDR3 with reference TRBV18 and TRBJ2-1 gives the whole variable domain NAGVMQNPRHLVRRRGQEARLRCSPMKGHSHVYWYRQLPEEGLKFMVYLQKENIIDESGMPKERFSAEFPKEGPSILRIQQVVRGDSAAYFCASSPPPAGNEQFFGPGTRLTVL.

This chain uses TRBV28 with TRBJ2-1; TRBD2 aligns across 12 bases. V dropped 3 bases and J dropped 6; count of bases not matched to a gene: 9. The CDR3 is 17 residues long. Germline V lookup: CDR1 MDHEN, CDR2 SYDVKM. The CDR3 protein is CASSLASGRARGNEQFF. Here the CDR3 DNA reads TGTGCCAGCAGTTTGGCTAGCGGGAGGGCCCGCGGCAATGAGCAGTTCTTC.

The J gene is TRBJ1-5, the V gene TRBV9; D ambiguous. In germline, CDR1 is SGDLS, CDR2 YYNGEE. The CDR3 sequence is 15 residues long. The V gene lost 0 bases and the J gene lost 4 bases, with 11 bases spanning the gap. CDR3 sequence reads: CASSVAGFGNQPQHF. As DNA, the CDR3 is TGTGCCAGCAGCGTAGCCGGTTTCGGGAATCAGCCCCAGCATTTT.

This clone was detected only a few times. The rearrangement joins TRBV4-2 to TRBJ2-4, with a weak D call TRBD1 (6 bases). CDR1 is LGHNA, CDR2 YNFKEQ, per germline. V dropped 5 bases and J dropped 9 bases, with 20 bases sitting between them. The CDR3 runs 15 residues. The CDR3 nucleotides read TGTGCCAGCAGCACACGGTGGACAGTCAAGTCCATTCAGTACTTC. This sequence encodes CASSTRWTVKSIQYF.